This T cell receptor (beta chain) originates from a study of T cell changes during pregnancy in multiple sclerosis. Profiled with immunoSEQ multiplex PCR; TCRdb holds only in-frame clones, not every one. The data contain around 80,000 clones, 94% of them seen just once; the ten biggest clones take up 0.95% to 1%. Germline CDR1 is MDHEN and CDR2 is SYDVKM. Trimming removed 3 bases at V and 7 bases at J, with 7 bases between. The CDR3 is made up of 12 amino acids. Specimen: peripheral blood, collected in the second trimester of pregnancy. The rearrangement joins TRBV28 to TRBJ2-1, with D possibly matching TRBD2 (5 bases). The sequence derives from a female donor in good health, enrolled as a control in a pregnancy study. The CDR3 loop reads CASSFERNEQFF. The DNA of the CDR3 is TGTGCCAGCAGTTTCGAGCGGAATGAGCAGTTCTTC.